This T cell receptor (beta chain) was captured by sequencing in a study of cytomegalovirus exposure and HLA in healthy donors. Trimming took off 0 bases at V and 0 bases at J, with 12 bases between the two ends. The CDR3 has 17 amino acids. Germline V gene data show CDR1 as MNHEY and CDR2 as SMNVEV (reference sequence). Regarding the study as a whole: The dataset shows that most TCR sequences were rare, while some public TCRs occurred in many donors.

A note on this clone: The antigen is unknown.

Primers for the PCR totalled 60 Vbeta and 13 Jbeta. Profiled with immunoSEQ multiplex PCR; TCRdb holds only in-frame clones, not every one. Among 200,000 to 250,000 clones listed, about 80% were seen once. The donors (healthy individuals) were bone marrow donors. Unrecorded immune exposure was likely among donors, who were nominally healthy when sampled. The gene calls are TRBV27 and TRBJ2-4, with no clear D. The receptor's source is a woman aged 30 to 39 in good health and CMV-seronegative. The sequencing sample was made of PBMCs. The CDR3 sequence is CASSLSASNLAKNIQYF. The CDR3 DNA reads as TGTGCCAGCAGTTTATCAGCCTCTAATCTAGCCAAAAACATTCAGTACTTC.